This record looks at one T cell receptor (beta chain) sequence and its context. Method: immunoSEQ multiplex PCR; TCRdb's copy keeps in-frame clones and lacks some. This repertoire shows about 140,000 clones, roughly 84% found once; its top ten account for approximately 4%. This entry is derived from a study of T cell responses to AZD1222 COVID-19 vaccine. From germline, CDR1 is SGHRS and CDR2 YFSETQ. V was trimmed by 4 bases and J by 0 bases, leaving 13 bases between them. The length of the CDR3 is 15 residues. Material: peripheral blood, obtained on day 0 of AZD1222 vaccination. The V gene is TRBV5-1, the J gene TRBJ1-1; D gene unclear. This TCR was sampled from an adult in good health. CDR3 protein: CASSPLAGLNTEAFF. The CDR3 nucleotides are TGCGCCAGCAGCCCCCTGGCAGGTCTGAACACTGAAGCTTTCTTT.